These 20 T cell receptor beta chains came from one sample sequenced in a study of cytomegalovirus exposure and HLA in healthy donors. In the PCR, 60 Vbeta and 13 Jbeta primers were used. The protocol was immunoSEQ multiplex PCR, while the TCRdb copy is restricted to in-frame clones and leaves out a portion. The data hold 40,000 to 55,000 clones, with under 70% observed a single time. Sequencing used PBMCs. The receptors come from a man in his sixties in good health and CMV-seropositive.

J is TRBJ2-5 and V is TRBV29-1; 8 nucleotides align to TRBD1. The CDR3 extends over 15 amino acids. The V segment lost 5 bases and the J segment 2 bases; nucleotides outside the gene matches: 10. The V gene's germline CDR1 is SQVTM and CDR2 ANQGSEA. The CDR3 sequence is CSVPRTGRLQETQYF. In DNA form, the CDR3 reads TGCAGCGTTCCCCGGACAGGGCGACTGCAAGAGACCCAGTACTTC.

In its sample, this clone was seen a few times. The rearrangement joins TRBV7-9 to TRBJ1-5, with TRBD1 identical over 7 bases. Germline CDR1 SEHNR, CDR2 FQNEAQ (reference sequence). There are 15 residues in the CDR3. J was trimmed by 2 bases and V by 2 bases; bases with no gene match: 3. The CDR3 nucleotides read TGTGCCAGCAGCTTAACCGGGACAGGCAATCAGCCCCAGCATTTT. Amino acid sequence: CASSLTGTGNQPQHF.

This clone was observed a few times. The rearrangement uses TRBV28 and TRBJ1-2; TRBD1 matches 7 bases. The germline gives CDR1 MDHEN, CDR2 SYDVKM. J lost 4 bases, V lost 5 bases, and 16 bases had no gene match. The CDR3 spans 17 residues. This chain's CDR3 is CASSPPRGVDRVYGYTF. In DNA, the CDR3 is TGTGCCAGCAGTCCCCCCCGAGGGGTAGACAGGGTCTATGGCTACACCTTC.

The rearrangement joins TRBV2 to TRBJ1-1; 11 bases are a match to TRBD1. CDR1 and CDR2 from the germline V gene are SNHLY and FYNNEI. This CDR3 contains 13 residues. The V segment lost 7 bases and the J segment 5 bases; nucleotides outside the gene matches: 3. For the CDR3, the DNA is TGTGCCAGCACGGGACAGGGGGGAACTGAAGCTTTCTTT. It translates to CASTGQGGTEAFF.

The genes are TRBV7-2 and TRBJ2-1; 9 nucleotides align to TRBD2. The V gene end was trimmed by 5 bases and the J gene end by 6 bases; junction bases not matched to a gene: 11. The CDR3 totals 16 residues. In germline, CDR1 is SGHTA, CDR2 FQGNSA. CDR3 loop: CASSLIAGVPRNEQFF. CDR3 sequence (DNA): TGTGCCAGCAGCCTTATAGCGGGAGTCCCCCGCAATGAGCAGTTCTTC.

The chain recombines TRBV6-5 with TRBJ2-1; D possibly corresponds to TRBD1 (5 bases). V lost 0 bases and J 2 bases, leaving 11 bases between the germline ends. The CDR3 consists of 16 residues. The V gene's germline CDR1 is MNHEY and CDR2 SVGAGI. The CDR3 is CASSYSRQITYNEQFF. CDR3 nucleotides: TGTGCCAGCAGTTACTCGAGACAGATCACCTACAATGAGCAGTTCTTC.

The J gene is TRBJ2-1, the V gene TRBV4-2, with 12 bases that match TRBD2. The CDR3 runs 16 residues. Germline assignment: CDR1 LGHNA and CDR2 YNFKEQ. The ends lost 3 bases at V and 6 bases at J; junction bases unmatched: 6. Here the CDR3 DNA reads TGTGCCAGCAGCCAGAGACTAGCGGGAGAGATCAATGAGCAGTTCTTC. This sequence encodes CASSQRLAGEINEQFF.

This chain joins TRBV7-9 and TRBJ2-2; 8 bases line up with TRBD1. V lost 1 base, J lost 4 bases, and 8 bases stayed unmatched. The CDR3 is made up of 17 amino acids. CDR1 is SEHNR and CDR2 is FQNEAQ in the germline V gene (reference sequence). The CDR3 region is CASSLEAGGVRTGELFF. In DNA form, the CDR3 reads TGTGCCAGCAGCTTAGAGGCAGGGGGCGTTCGCACCGGGGAGCTGTTTTTT. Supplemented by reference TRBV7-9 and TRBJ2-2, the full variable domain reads DTGVSQNPRHKITKRGQNVTFRCDPISEHNRLYWYRQTLGQGPEFLTYFQNEAQLEKSRLLSDRFSAERPKGSFSTLEIQRTEQGDSAMYLCASSLEAGGVRTGELFFGEGSRLTVL.

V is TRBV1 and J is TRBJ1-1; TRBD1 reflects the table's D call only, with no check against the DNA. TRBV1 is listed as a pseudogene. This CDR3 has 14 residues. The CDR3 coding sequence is TGCACCAGCAGCCCGGGGACAGGGGACACTGAAGCTTTCTTT. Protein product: CTSSPGTGDTEAFF.

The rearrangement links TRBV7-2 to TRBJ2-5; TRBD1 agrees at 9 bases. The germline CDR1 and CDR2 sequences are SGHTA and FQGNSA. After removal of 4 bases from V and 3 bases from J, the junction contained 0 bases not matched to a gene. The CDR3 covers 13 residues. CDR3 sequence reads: CASSWTGEETQYF. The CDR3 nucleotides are TGTGCCAGCAGCTGGACAGGGGAAGAGACCCAGTACTTC.

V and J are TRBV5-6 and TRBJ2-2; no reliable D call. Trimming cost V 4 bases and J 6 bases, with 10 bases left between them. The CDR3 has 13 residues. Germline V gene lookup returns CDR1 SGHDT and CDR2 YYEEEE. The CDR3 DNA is TGTGCCAGCAGCCGAGCCGCCCCCGGGGAGCTGTTTTTT. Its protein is CASSRAAPGELFF.

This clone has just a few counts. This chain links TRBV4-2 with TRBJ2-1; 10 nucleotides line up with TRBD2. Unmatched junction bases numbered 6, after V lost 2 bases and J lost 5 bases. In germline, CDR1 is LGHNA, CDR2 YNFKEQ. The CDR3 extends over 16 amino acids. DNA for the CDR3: TGTGCCAGCAGCCAAATTCCTAGCGGGGGAAACAATGAGCAGTTCTTC. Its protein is CASSQIPSGGNNEQFF.

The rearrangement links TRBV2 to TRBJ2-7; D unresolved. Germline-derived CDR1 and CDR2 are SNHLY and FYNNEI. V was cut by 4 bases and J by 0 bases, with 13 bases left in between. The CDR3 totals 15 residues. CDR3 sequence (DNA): TGTGCCAGCAGTGTTGACTGGTCGTCCTCCTACGAGCAGTACTTC. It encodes CASSVDWSSSYEQYF.

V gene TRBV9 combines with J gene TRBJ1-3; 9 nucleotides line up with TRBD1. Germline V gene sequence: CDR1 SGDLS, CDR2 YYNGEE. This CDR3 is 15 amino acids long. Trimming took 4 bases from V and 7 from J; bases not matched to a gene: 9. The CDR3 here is CASSSRDRDANTIYF. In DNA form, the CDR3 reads TGTGCCAGCAGCTCCCGGGACAGGGATGCGAACACCATATATTTT.

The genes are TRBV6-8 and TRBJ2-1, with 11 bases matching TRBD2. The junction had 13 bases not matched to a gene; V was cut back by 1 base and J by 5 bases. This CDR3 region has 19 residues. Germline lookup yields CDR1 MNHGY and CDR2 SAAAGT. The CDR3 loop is CASSYFLTSGNFVDNEQFF. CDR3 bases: TGTGCCAGCAGTTACTTCCTGACTAGCGGGAATTTTGTCGACAATGAGCAGTTCTTC.

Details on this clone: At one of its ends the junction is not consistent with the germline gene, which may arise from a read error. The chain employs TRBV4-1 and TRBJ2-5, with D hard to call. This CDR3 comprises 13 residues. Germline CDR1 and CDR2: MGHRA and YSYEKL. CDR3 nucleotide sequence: TGCGCCGGCAGCCGACTCCTTCAAGAGACCCAGTACTTC. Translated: CAGSRLLQETQYF.

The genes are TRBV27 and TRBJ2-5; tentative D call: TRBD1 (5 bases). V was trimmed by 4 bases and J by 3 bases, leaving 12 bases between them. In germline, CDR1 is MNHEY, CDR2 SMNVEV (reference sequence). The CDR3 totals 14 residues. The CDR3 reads CASSSGLSKETQYF. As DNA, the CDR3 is TGTGCCAGCAGTTCAGGGCTCTCGAAAGAGACCCAGTACTTC.

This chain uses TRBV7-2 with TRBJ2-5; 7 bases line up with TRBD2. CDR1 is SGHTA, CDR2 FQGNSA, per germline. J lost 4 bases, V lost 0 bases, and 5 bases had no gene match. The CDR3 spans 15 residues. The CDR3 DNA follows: TGTGCCAGCAGCTTAGCCCTAGCGGCCCCAGAGACCCAGTACTTC. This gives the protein CASSLALAAPETQYF.

For the CDR3, the DNA is TGTGCCAGCTCATTGCAAGGACAGGCTAACTATGGCTACACCTTC. It encodes CASSLQGQANYGYTF. The genes are TRBV18 and TRBJ1-2, with TRBD1 matching 7 bases. The germline V gene has CDR1 KGHSH and CDR2 LQKENI. The V gene end was trimmed by 5 bases and the J gene end by 0 bases; junction bases not matched to a gene: 6. This CDR3 has 15 amino acids.

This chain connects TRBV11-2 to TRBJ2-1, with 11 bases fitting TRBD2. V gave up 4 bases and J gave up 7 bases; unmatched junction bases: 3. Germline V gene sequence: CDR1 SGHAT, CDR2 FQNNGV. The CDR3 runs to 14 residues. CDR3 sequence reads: CASSSTSGGNEQFF. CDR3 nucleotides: TGTGCCAGCAGCTCAACTAGCGGGGGTAATGAGCAGTTCTTC.